The present TCR beta chain was sequenced within a study of cytomegalovirus exposure and HLA in healthy donors. A multiplex PCR was run with 60 Vbeta primers and 13 Jbeta primers. The protocol was immunoSEQ multiplex PCR, while the TCRdb copy is restricted to in-frame clones and leaves out a portion. The data contain around 82,000 clones, about 78% of them singletons. CDR1 and CDR2 (germline): SNHLY, FYNNEI. V lost 4 bases, J lost 4 bases, and 8 bases lay in between. This CDR3 is 13 amino acids long. V usage is TRBV2 and J usage is TRBJ2-1; D is unclear. Input material: PBMCs. The receptor was isolated from a male donor in good health and CMV-seropositive. The chain's CDR3 is CASSGLRYNEQFF. CDR3 DNA: TGTGCCAGCAGTGGACTGAGGTACAATGAGCAGTTCTTC.